A selection of T cell receptor beta chains follows, all from one sample in a study of Ad26.COV2.S vaccination and SARS-CoV-2 variants. Using immunoSEQ multiplex PCR, the repertoire was profiled, and TCRdb retains in-frame clones only, with some absent. The sample has about 680,000 clones; more than 80% are singletons. The material was peripheral blood, obtained in a trial of Ad26.COV2.S vaccine versus placebo. The receptors stem from a person aged 18-60 years who received the Ad26.COV2.S COVID-19 vaccine or a placebo. CDR3s include the opening cysteine and the closing phenylalanine or tryptophan. A D gene is named only where the DNA matches it firmly. Only some rows state a clone size, as once, few, many or a class for expanded clones.

clone_size j_call v_call d_call cdr3_nt cdr3_aa
many TRBJ2-1 TRBV24-1 NA TGTGCCACCAGTGTCTTTATAGATGGTGAGCAGTTCTTC CATSVFIDGEQFF
NA TRBJ1-1 TRBV5-1 NA TGCGCCAGCAGCTTGGATCTCACTGAAGCTTTCTTT CASSLDLTEAFF
NA TRBJ1-1 TRBV6-5 NA TGTGCCAGCGCTCGCTCGAACACTGAAGCTTTCTTT CASARSNTEAFF
NA TRBJ2-3 TRBV4-2 TRBD1 TGTGCCAGCAGCCTATCTCTAACAGGGGTGAGCACAGATACGCAGTATTTT CASSLSLTGVSTDTQYF
once TRBJ2-2 TRBV18 TRBD1 TGTGCCAGCTCACCAGGTGGACAGGCCGGGGAGCTGTTTTTT CASSPGGQAGELFF
NA TRBJ2-5 TRBV3-1/TRBV3-2 TRBD2 TGTGCCAGCAGCCAAGATCCGCTAGCGGGGCAGGAAGAGACCCAGTACTTC CASSQDPLAGQEETQYF
NA TRBJ2-5 TRBV12-3/TRBV12-4 NA TGTGCCAGCAGCCTCCAAGAGACCCAGTACTTC CASSLQETQYF
NA TRBJ1-2 TRBV7-2 NA TGTGCCAGCAGCTTAGCGACAGAAAACTATGGCTACACCTTC CASSLATENYGYTF
NA TRBJ2-2 TRBV5-1 NA TGCGCCAGCACGGCAGGATCCTACACCGGGGAGCTGTTTTTT CASTAGSYTGELFF
NA TRBJ1-5 TRBV6-2/TRBV6-3 TRBD1 TGTGCCAGCAGTTACCCGACAGGGCATCAGCCCCAGCATTTT CASSYPTGHQPQHF
NA TRBJ1-2 TRBV5-1 NA TGCGCCAGCAGCTACCAGACAGTCGACTATGGCTACACCTTC CASSYQTVDYGYTF
NA TRBJ2-7 TRBV7-6 NA TGTGCCAGCAGCCACCGGACAGATAGCTCCTACGAGCAGTACTTC CASSHRTDSSYEQYF
NA TRBJ2-1 TRBV24-1 TRBD2 TGTGCCACCAGTGATCCACTAGCGGGGGCCCTCTCCTACAATGAGCAGTTCTTC CATSDPLAGALSYNEQFF
few TRBJ2-5 TRBV6-6 TRBD1 TGTGCCAGCAGTTCCCGGGACAGGGGGCAAGAGACCCAGTACTTC CASSSRDRGQETQYF
NA TRBJ2-7 TRBV6-5 TRBD2 TGTGCCAGCAGCCGAACCGGGGGGGAGCAGTACTTC CASSRTGGEQYF
NA TRBJ2-2 TRBV6-5 NA TGTGCCTGCCACACCGGGACGGCGAACACCGGGGAGCTGTTTTTT CACHTGTANTGELFF
few TRBJ1-6 TRBV3-1/TRBV3-2 NA TGTGCCAGCAGCCAGGGGAGTGGGGGGCAGTTTCAGTCACCCCTCCACTTT CASSQGSGGQFQSPLHF
NA TRBJ1-1 TRBV7-8 NA TGTGCCAGCAGCTTAATTGAGGGGAGTACTGAAGCTTTCTTT CASSLIEGSTEAFF
NA TRBJ1-4 TRBV19 TRBD1 TGTGCCAGTAGGCCAGGCGCAGGGGGGCGAAAACTGTTTTTT CASRPGAGGRKLFF
NA TRBJ1-2 TRBV5-1 NA TGCGCCAGCAGCTACGATGGGACGCTCTATGGCTACACCTTC CASSYDGTLYGYTF
NA TRBJ2-5 TRBV5-1 TRBD1 TGCGCCAGCGCCGTTGGTGACAGGGGGCCTGGGGAGACCCAGTACTTC CASAVGDRGPGETQYF
NA TRBJ2-1 TRBV5-4 NA TGTGCCAGCAGCGTAACTAGTTCGGATGAGCAGTTCTTC CASSVTSSDEQFF
NA TRBJ2-3 TRBV6-2/TRBV6-3 NA TGTGCCAGCAGTTCCGGGCCCCCGAGAGATACGCAGTATTTT CASSSGPPRDTQYF